This T cell receptor (beta chain) is from a study of blood T cell repertoires in COVID-19. At the level of the study: The origin of the acute and convalescent COVID-19 samples was the United States, Italy and Spain. Sample material is recorded as cDNA or gDNA derived from T cells, B-cell-depleted T cells, or PBMCs.

This CDR3 is built from 16 residues. The germline V gene has CDR1 SGHRS and CDR2 YFSETQ. V was pared by 3 bases and J by 4 bases, with 7 bases of the junction left unmatched. In the original processing: Amplification of reference gene primers was used by the study to estimate nucleated cell counts. Using immunoSEQ multiplex PCR, the repertoire was profiled, and TCRdb retains in-frame clones only, with some absent. V and J calls and clone size follow that table, whereas D and trimming were derived from the DNA. Here the sample spans about 110,000 clones, more than 80% being singletons. The receptor was derived from a human donor in a cohort sampled during active COVID-19. The chain recombines TRBV5-1 with TRBJ2-2, with 9 positions matching TRBD1. Sequencing was done on a sample of peripheral blood. CDR3 DNA: TGCGCCAGCAGCTATGGGACAGGGCGCCCCACCGGGGAGCTGTTTTTT. Translating it yields CASSYGTGRPTGELFF. Drawing the rest from reference TRBV5-1 and TRBJ2-2, the complete variable domain is KAGVTQTPRYLIKTRGQQVTLSCSPISGHRSVSWYQQTPGQGLQFLFEYFSETQRNKGNFPGRFSGRQFSNSRSEMNVSTLELGDSALYLCASSYGTGRPTGELFFGEGSRLTVL.